This T cell receptor beta chain came from a study of Graves' ophthalmopathy and Graves' hyperthyroidism. Study as a whole: Samples of peripheral blood were obtained at initial diagnosis, prior to treatment of any kind. Study-wide results and limits: Stable hyperthyroidism and ophthalmopathy were told apart by a 13-signature model, which achieved about 90% sensitivity and around 80% specificity. The authors also found most expanded thyroid clonotypes above 0.001 frequency in blood.

RNA transcripts yielded amplified TCR beta CDR3 regions. HTBI-primed first-round RT-PCR preceded second-round multiplex PCR. One entry per CDR3 protein results from TCRdb running MiXCR on the multiplex PCR reads. The repertoire consists of almost 750,000 distinct CDR3 sequences, with approximately 40% occurring once and the leading ten covering 44%. Germline assignment: CDR1 SGHTA and CDR2 FQGTGA. The ends were cut back, 11 bases at V and 2 bases at J, with 16 bases in the middle. The CDR3 is 14 amino acids. Remarks on this clonotype: Antigen unknown.

It was on clinical symptoms, serum thyroxine, TRAb, thyroid ultrasound and orbital computed tomography that diagnosis relied. Sequenced material: peripheral blood. The chain couples TRBV7-3 to TRBJ1-5, with D perhaps TRBD1 (5 bases). This receptor was obtained from an adult man with Graves' ophthalmopathy. CDR3 protein: CAWGGGYGNQPQHF. In nucleotides, the CDR3 is TGTGCCTGGGGCGGTGGCTACGGCAATCAGCCCCAGCATTTT.